What follows is one T cell receptor beta chain and its context. As yet, its antigen is unknown. V shed 3 bases and J 2 bases; nucleotides not matched to a gene: 1. CDR3 length: 15 residues. CDR1 is KGHSH and CDR2 is LQKENI in the germline V gene. This sample is drawn from a study of cytotoxic CD8 clonotypes in ibrutinib-treated CLL. Study-wide results and caveats: Pretreatment clonality was elevated relative to age-matched healthy donors and paralleled circulating CD8+ T-cell counts. Sustained-remission and progressing patients' sampling times differed.

This table comes from immunoSEQ multiplex PCR, and its TCRdb copy is limited to in-frame clones, with some not included. The sample holds around 92,000 clones, 60% to 80% seen once. Sequenced here: PBMCs, sampled after 24 months of ibrutinib treatment. The chain recombines TRBV18 with TRBJ2-6; 7 bases align to TRBD1. The receptor was isolated from a human donor with chronic lymphocytic leukemia. The DNA of the CDR3 is TGTGCCAGCTCACCGACAGGGACTGGGGCCAACGTCCTGACTTTC. Encoded protein: CASSPTGTGANVLTF.